One sample yielded the 25 T cell receptor beta chains listed below, sequenced in a study of tissue T cells after allogeneic stem cell transplantation. Here immunoSEQ multiplex PCR was the method, and the copy in TCRdb shows in-frame clones only, minus some. Among 20,000 to 25,000 clones, approximately 69% were seen once, and the ten largest hold 0.35% to 0.45%. The sequenced material came from blood. These receptors originate from a female BALB/c mouse in good health. Strain haplotype at MHC: H2-d.

This clone was observed a few times. Each gene name is a mouse one. The read terminates 1 residue ahead of where the CDR3 ends, so the germline J gene completes it. The chain carries TRBV13-2 and TRBJ2-2; D unresolved. V was clipped by 1 base and J by 0 bases, with 4 bases between them. There are 14 residues in the CDR3. The germline V gene has CDR1 NNHNN and CDR2 SYGAGS (reference sequence). Partial CDR3 DNA: TGTGCCAGCGGTGATAGAGCAAACACCGGGCAGCTCTAC. Its protein is CASGDRANTGQLY. The whole CDR3 protein is CASGDRANTGQLYF.

With respect to this clone: The germline and genes are mouse ones. Sequencing ends 1 residue short of the CDR3 end; the germline J gene provides the rest. V is TRBV13-1 and J is TRBJ2-3; no definite D call. V lost 3 bases to trimming and J lost 0 bases, with 2 bases between them. The CDR3 length is 12 residues. The germline V gene encodes CDR1 NSHNY and CDR2 SYGAGN. The CDR3 bases that were read are TGTGCCAGCAGTGGAAGTGCAGAAACGCTGTAT. Translation: CASSGSAETLY. The full CDR3 protein reads CASSGSAETLYF.

This clone was seen a few times. The listed genes are named as in mouse. The sequenced fragment ends 1 residue before the CDR3 boundary, so the rest is inferred from the germline J gene. The rearrangement uses TRBV13-2 and TRBJ1-1; D not resolved. Germline V gives CDR1 NNHNN, CDR2 SYGAGS (reference sequence). V was trimmed by 2 bases and J by 0 bases, leaving 5 bases between them. The CDR3 length is 13 residues. CDR3 sequence reads: CASGEPANTEVFF. CDR3 DNA (partial): TGTGCCAGCGGTGAGCCGGCAAACACAGAAGTCTTC.

A remark on this clone: Gene names and germline refer to mouse. The CDR3 end lies 1 residue beyond the end of the read and is filled in from the germline J gene. The V gene is TRBV24, the J gene TRBJ2-4; 12 positions match TRBD2. J lost 7 bases, V lost 2 bases, and 7 bases had no gene match. From germline, CDR1 is KGHTA and CDR2 FRNEEI. This CDR3 region has 16 residues. CDR3 DNA, as far as it was read: TGTGCCAGCAGTCTGCTACAGGGACTGGGGGGAGACACCTTGTAC. Residues: CASSLLQGLGGDTLY. The entire CDR3 protein reads CASSLLQGLGGDTLYF.

This clone was detected only a few times. Gene names are the mouse ones. The observed sequence ends 1 residue before the CDR3 terminus, with the missing tail filled in from the germline J gene. The chain has TRBV13-2 and TRBJ1-4, with 10 bases aligning to TRBD1. J gave up 7 bases and V 1 base, and 4 bases lay outside the gene matches. Germline CDR1 and CDR2: NNHNN and SYGAGS (reference sequence). The CDR3 spans 15 residues. The DNA read from the CDR3 is TGTGCCAGCGGTGATCGGGACAGGGGAGGCGAAAGATTATTT. Translated: CASGDRDRGGERLF. The full-length CDR3 reads as CASGDRDRGGERLFF.

In its sample, this clone was seen once. The genes are named according to mouse. The read ends 1 residue early relative to the CDR3; the germline J gene fills the gap. The chain couples TRBV13-2 to TRBJ2-4; D tentatively fits TRBD1 or TRBD2 (6 bases each). The germline V and J ends were trimmed by 1 base and 1 base, with 13 bases remaining between them. Germline values: CDR1 NNHNN, CDR2 SYGAGS (reference sequence). There are 16 residues in the CDR3. The CDR3 loop reads CASGDKGGKGQNTLYF. CDR3 bases read: TGTGCCAGCGGTGATAAGGGGGGAAAGGGTCAAAACACCTTGTAC.

In regard to this clone: Mouse germline and gene names are used. The read ends 1 residue early relative to the CDR3; the germline J gene fills the gap. The rearrangement links TRBV2 to TRBJ1-1; D is unclear. The CDR3 runs to 12 residues. Looked up from germline, CDR1 is LGHNA and CDR2 is YSYQKL. V was cut by 4 bases and J by 0 bases, with 3 bases left in between. The CDR3 spells CASSRQNTEVFF. CDR3 DNA (partial): TGTGCCAGCAGCCGACAGAACACAGAAGTCTTC.

Concerning this clone: The listed genes are named as in mouse. The sequenced CDR3 bases are TGTGCCAGCGGTGATGCAGGGGGACAGGGGATGACAGAAGTCTTC. Translating it yields CASGDAGGQGMTEVF. The CDR3 as a whole reads CASGDAGGQGMTEVFF. The chain employs TRBV13-2 and TRBJ1-1; 10 positions match TRBD1. Coverage ceases 1 residue before the CDR3 finishes, and the germline J gene fills in the end. The CDR3 length is 16 residues. The ends lost 0 bases at V and 5 bases at J; junction bases unmatched: 7. The germline CDR1 and CDR2 sequences are NNHNN and SYGAGS (reference sequence).

In regard to this clone: Gene names and germline match the mouse. The DNA ends 1 residue before the CDR3 does, and the rest of the CDR3 is filled in from the germline J gene. The gene calls are TRBV1 and TRBJ1-4; D perhaps matches TRBD1 (5 bases). CDR1 and CDR2 (germline): NSQYPW, LRSPGD (reference sequence). The CDR3 totals 14 residues. Trimming removed 1 base at V and 3 bases at J, with 6 bases between. This chain's CDR3 is CTCSAGGPNERLFF. The DNA read from the CDR3 is TGCACCTGCAGTGCAGGGGGCCCCAACGAAAGATTATTT.

Note on this clone: The genes and germline here are from mouse. Read sequence stops 1 residue before the CDR3 end, and the germline J gene provides the missing end. The genes are TRBV13-1 and TRBJ2-5; D not resolved. Trimming removed 0 bases at V and 4 bases at J, with 6 bases between. Germline CDR1 and CDR2: NSHNY and SYGAGN. The CDR3 sequence is 13 residues long. The CDR3 loop is CASSDAQKDTQYF. CDR3 bases read: TGTGCCAGCAGTGATGCACAGAAAGACACCCAGTAC.

This clone was observed a handful of times. Gene names are the mouse ones. The read terminates 1 residue before the CDR3 end, so the remaining end is supplied by the germline J gene. This specimen includes other DNA sequences encoding the same CDR3. V and J are TRBV19 and TRBJ2-7; no clear D gene. CDR3 length: 11 amino acids. Germline CDR1 is FNHDT and CDR2 is SITEND (reference sequence). V lost 4 bases and J lost 4, with 6 bases in between. CDR3 loop: CASSRGYEQYF. CDR3 DNA (partial): TGTGCCAGCAGTCGGGGATATGAACAGTAC.

In the case of this clone: Here the gene names and germline are mouse. CDR3 region: CASSQDWGIYNSPLYF. The DNA read from the CDR3 is TGTGCCAGCAGCCAAGATTGGGGGATCTATAATTCGCCCCTCTAC. The V gene is TRBV5, the J gene TRBJ1-6, with D possibly being TRBD1 (5 bases). The read gets to within 1 residue of the CDR3 end, and the germline J gene fills in the rest. TRBJ1-6 carries the ORF label, with uncertain function. V was clipped by 0 bases and J by 3 bases, with 9 bases between them. The CDR3 has 16 amino acids. Germline-derived CDR1 and CDR2 are LGHNA and YNLKQL (reference sequence).

In the case of this clone: Any gene name here is a mouse gene name. The read comes to an end 1 residue before the CDR3 does, leaving the germline J gene to fill in the end. The chain is built from TRBV5 and TRBJ1-1; D gene unclear. The V end was cut by 1 base, the J end by 0 bases, with 3 bases between. This CDR3 spans 13 amino acids. Germline assignment: CDR1 LGHNA and CDR2 YNLKQL (reference sequence). The DNA read from the CDR3 is TGTGCCAGCAGCCAAGGGACAAACACAGAAGTCTTC. Translated: CASSQGTNTEVF. In full, the CDR3 is CASSQGTNTEVFF.

Details on this clone: All gene names here are mouse names. The read is 1 residue too short to cover the CDR3 end, so that end is filled in from the germline J gene. The V call is TRBV1, the J call TRBJ1-2, with D perhaps matching TRBD1 (5 bases). V shed 1 base and J shed 4 bases, with 7 bases lying between them. The CDR3 runs 13 residues. Looked up from germline, CDR1 is NSQYPW and CDR2 is LRSPGD (reference sequence). The CDR3 loop is CTCSAGRGSDYTF. CDR3 DNA, as far as it was read: TGCACCTGCAGTGCAGGGAGGGGCTCCGACTACACC.

As concerns this clone: The genes are named according to mouse. Read sequence stops 1 residue before the CDR3 end, and the germline J gene provides the missing end. The chain employs TRBV2 and TRBJ1-1; 9 bases line up with TRBD1. The CDR3 consists of 15 residues. The ends lost 3 bases at V and 4 bases at J; junction bases unmatched: 6. Germline V gene data show CDR1 as LGHNA and CDR2 as YSYQKL. CDR3 region: CASSQGQGGGTEVFF. The DNA read from the CDR3 is TGTGCCAGCAGCCAGGGACAGGGAGGGGGCACAGAAGTCTTC.

With respect to this clone: Gene names denote mouse genes. The read is 1 residue too short to cover the CDR3 end, so that end is filled in from the germline J gene. Other DNA sequences in this specimen translate into the identical CDR3. The chain carries TRBV31 and TRBJ2-4, with 10 positions matching TRBD2. Germline values: CDR1 GKSSPN, CDR2 SITVG. The CDR3 is made up of 14 amino acids. The junction had 0 bases not matched to a gene; V was cut back by 0 bases and J by 3 bases. This CDR3 reads CAWSLLGGQNTLYF. CDR3 DNA (partial): TGTGCCTGGAGTCTACTGGGGGGGCAAAACACCTTGTAC.

Concerning this clone: The listed genes are named as in mouse. The CDR3 end is not reached by the read, which stops 1 residue before it; the germline J gene fills it in. This sequence joins TRBV20 and TRBJ2-5, with D perhaps matching TRBD1 or TRBD2 (5 bases each). The CDR3 runs 13 residues. CDR1 is GFQATS and CDR2 is STVNSAI in the germline V gene. The germline V and J ends were trimmed by 6 bases and 0 bases, with 10 bases remaining between them. CDR3 residues: CGADRDNQDTQYF. Partial CDR3 DNA: TGTGGTGCCGACCGGGACAACCAAGACACCCAGTAC.

This clone showed up just once. The gene symbols are mouse symbols. The CDR3 end falls 1 residue outside the read, so it is completed with the germline J gene. V gene TRBV2 combines with J gene TRBJ2-5; tentative D call: TRBD2 (5 bases). Per the germline V gene, CDR1 is LGHNA and CDR2 is YSYQKL. This CDR3 has 13 amino acids. Trimming cost V 0 bases and J 6 bases, with 7 bases left between them. This CDR3 reads CASSQDWDDTQYF. The sequenced CDR3 bases are TGTGCCAGCAGCCAAGACTGGGATGACACCCAGTAC.

As concerns this clone: Gene names and germline refer to mouse. The sequence runs out 1 residue before the end of the CDR3; the remainder is reconstructed from the germline J gene. The chain combines TRBV19 with TRBJ2-7, with 9 bases matching TRBD2. The J segment lost 3 bases and the V segment lost 2 bases, leaving 3 bases of the junction unmatched. The CDR3 covers 14 residues. Germline CDR1 reads FNHDT; CDR2 reads SITEND (reference sequence). The CDR3 is CASSIRTGVYEQYF. Partial CDR3 DNA: TGTGCCAGCAGTATTAGGACTGGGGTCTATGAACAGTAC.

This clone appeared a single time. Mouse gene names and germline throughout. The CDR3 sequence is CAWSLGQGANQNTLYF. CDR3 DNA, as far as it was read: TGTGCCTGGAGTCTCGGCCAGGGGGCAAATCAAAACACCTTGTAC. The chain employs TRBV31 and TRBJ2-4; TRBD1 matches at 8 bases. The read falls 1 residue short of the CDR3 end, and the missing part is taken from the germline J gene. Germline trimming cut 0 bases from V and 2 bases from J; bases unmatched to any gene: 7. This CDR3 contains 16 residues. Germline CDR1 GKSSPN, CDR2 SITVG. Looking up the rest from reference TRBV31 and TRBJ2-4 gives the full variable domain: AQTIHQWPVAEIKAVGSPLSLGCTIKGKSSPNLYWYWQATGGTLQQLFYSITVGQVESVVQLNLSASRPKDDQFILSTEKLLLSHSGFYLCAWSLGQGANQNTLYFGAGTRLSVL.

As to this clone: Gene names refer to mouse genes. The CDR3 goes on 1 residue after the read ends, and that part is filled in from the germline J gene. This chain links TRBV20 with TRBJ2-7; 8 bases align to TRBD2. V was pared by 0 bases and J by 0 bases, with 10 bases of the junction left unmatched. This CDR3 region has 17 residues. Germline lookup yields CDR1 GFQATS and CDR2 STVNSAI. CDR3 in amino acids: CGARDWGWGVSSYEQYF. The covered CDR3 bases are TGTGGTGCTAGGGATTGGGGCTGGGGGGTCAGCTCCTATGAACAGTAC.

Note on this clone: Germline and genes here are mouse. With the read ending 1 residue before the CDR3 end, the germline J gene is used to fill in that end. J is TRBJ2-2 and V is TRBV30; D tentatively fits TRBD1 or TRBD2 (5 bases each). There are 13 residues in the CDR3. Trimming took 2 bases from V and 2 from J, leaving 6 bases between them. CDR1 is SQVVS and CDR2 is ANEGSEA in the germline V gene. Incomplete CDR3 DNA: TGTAGTTCTAGACGGGGCAACACCGGGCAGCTCTAC. This encodes CSSRRGNTGQLY. The entire CDR3 protein is CSSRRGNTGQLYF.

The table lists this clone with a few counts. The listed genes are named as in mouse. The DNA ends 1 residue before the CDR3 does, and the rest of the CDR3 is filled in from the germline J gene. V usage is TRBV19 and J usage is TRBJ1-5; no definite D call. V lost 0 bases and J 2 bases, leaving 6 bases between the germline ends. This CDR3 is 14 amino acids long. Germline values: CDR1 FNHDT, CDR2 SITEND (reference sequence). The sequenced part of the CDR3 DNA is TGTGCCAGCAGTATAGGGGCAGACAACCAGGCTCCGCTT. Translation: CASSIGADNQAPL. The whole CDR3 is CASSIGADNQAPLF.

With regard to this clone: The gene symbols are mouse symbols. Read sequence stops 1 residue before the CDR3 end, and the germline J gene provides the missing end. The chain recombines TRBV29 with TRBJ1-5, with D perhaps TRBD1 (6 bases). CDR3 length: 16 amino acids. CDR1 and CDR2 (germline): MSHET, SYDVDS. Deletions cut 2 bases from V and 0 bases from J, with 11 bases between. CDR3: CASSLGDNYNNQAPLF. The sequenced CDR3 bases are TGTGCTAGCAGTTTAGGGGACAATTATAACAACCAGGCTCCGCTT.

A note on this clone: Gene names denote mouse genes. The DNA ends 1 residue before the CDR3 does, and the rest of the CDR3 is filled in from the germline J gene. The chain recombines TRBV17 with TRBJ1-2, with 7 bases that match TRBD1. This CDR3 comprises 9 residues. CDR1 and CDR2 from the germline V gene are MNHDT and YYDKIL. The part of the CDR3 DNA that was read is TGTGACAGGGGATCCGACTACACC. This codes for CDRGSDYT. The full-length CDR3 reads as CDRGSDYTF.